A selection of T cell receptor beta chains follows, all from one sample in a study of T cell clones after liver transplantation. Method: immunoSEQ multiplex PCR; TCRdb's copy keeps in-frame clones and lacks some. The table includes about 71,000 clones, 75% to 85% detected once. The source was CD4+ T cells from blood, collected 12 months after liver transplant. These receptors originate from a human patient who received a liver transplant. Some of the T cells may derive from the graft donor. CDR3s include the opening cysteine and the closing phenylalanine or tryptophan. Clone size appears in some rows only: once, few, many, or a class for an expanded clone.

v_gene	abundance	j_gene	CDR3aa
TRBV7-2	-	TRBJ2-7	CASSSLGHSYEQYF
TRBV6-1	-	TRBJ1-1	CASSEGRTGGSEAFF
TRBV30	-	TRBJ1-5	CAWSVGQPQHF
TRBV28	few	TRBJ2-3	CASSPLMTDTQYF
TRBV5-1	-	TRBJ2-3	CASSLEQGDTQYF
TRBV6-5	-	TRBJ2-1	CASFQPPGNEQFF
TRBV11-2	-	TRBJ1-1	CASSNSQGDTEAFF
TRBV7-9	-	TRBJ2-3	CASRPPGPGQGIPDTQYF
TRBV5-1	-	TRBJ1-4	CASSLAAGSGTNEKLFF
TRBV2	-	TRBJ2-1	CASKWTPLYEQFF
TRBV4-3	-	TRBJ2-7	CASSQLSGKLGSYEQYF
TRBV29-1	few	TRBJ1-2	CSVWDRGPYGYTF
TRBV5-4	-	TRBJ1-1	CASSSGGATEAFF
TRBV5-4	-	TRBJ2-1	CASSLGTSGRSVNNEQFF
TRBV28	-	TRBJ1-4	CASSGPNDEKLFF
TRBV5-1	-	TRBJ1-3	CASSLAQGGGNTIYF
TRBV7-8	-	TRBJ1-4	CASSPRGGDEKLFF
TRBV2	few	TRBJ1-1	CASSEGRRGAEAFF
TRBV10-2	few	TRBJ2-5	CASRGLVGQETQYF